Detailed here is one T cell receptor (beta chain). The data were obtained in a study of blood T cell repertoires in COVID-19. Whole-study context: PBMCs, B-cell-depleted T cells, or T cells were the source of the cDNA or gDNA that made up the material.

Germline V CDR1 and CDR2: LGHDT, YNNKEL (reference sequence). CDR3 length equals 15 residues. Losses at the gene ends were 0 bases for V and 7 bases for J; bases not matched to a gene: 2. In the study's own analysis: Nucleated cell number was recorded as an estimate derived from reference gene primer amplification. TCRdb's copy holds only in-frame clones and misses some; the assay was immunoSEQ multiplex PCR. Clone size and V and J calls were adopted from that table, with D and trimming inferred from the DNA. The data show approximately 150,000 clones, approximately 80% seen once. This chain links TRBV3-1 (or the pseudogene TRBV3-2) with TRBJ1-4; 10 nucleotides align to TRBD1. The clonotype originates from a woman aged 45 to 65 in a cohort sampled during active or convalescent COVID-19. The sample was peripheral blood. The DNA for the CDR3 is TGTGCCAGCAGCCAAGAGGACAGGGGGGGTGAAAAACTGTTTTTT. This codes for CASSQEDRGGEKLFF.